These 26 T cell receptor beta chains came from one sample sequenced in a study of PD-1 blockade in classical Hodgkin lymphoma. Assay: immunoSEQ multiplex PCR; the TCRdb copy retains only in-frame clones and omits some. The sample carries about 13,000 clones, more than 85% recorded once. Each and every patient relapsed after autologous stem cell transplantation, and patients got differing brentuximab vedotin exposure. The sequenced sample was peripheral blood mononuclear cells (PBMCs), obtained at baseline. The receptors originated from a human donor with classical Hodgkin lymphoma.

CDR3 loop: CASSLLGGSTGELFF. CDR3 DNA sequence: TGCGCCAGCAGCTTGCTTGGGGGGAGCACCGGGGAGCTGTTTTTT. V and J are TRBV5-1 and TRBJ2-2, with D perhaps matching TRBD2 (6 bases). V shed 1 base and J shed 4 bases, with 11 bases lying between them. CDR3 length: 15 residues. Germline lookup yields CDR1 SGHRS and CDR2 YFSETQ.

This chain links TRBV9 with TRBJ2-1; D perhaps matches TRBD2 (5 bases). The germline V gene encodes CDR1 SGDLS and CDR2 YYNGEE. Between the trimmed V and J ends, which lost 0 bases and 2 bases, there was a span of 12 bases. CDR3 size: 16 residues. The CDR3 is CASSVGAGVAYNEQFF. CDR3 sequence (DNA): TGTGCCAGCAGCGTAGGGGCGGGTGTTGCCTACAATGAGCAGTTCTTC.

This chain connects TRBV30 to TRBJ1-4; tentatively, D is TRBD1 (5 bases). The CDR3 runs to 13 residues. V was shortened by 2 bases and J by 10 bases, with 14 bases between the two germline ends. Germline CDR1 and CDR2: GTSNPN and SVGIG (reference sequence). The CDR3 reads CAWSRGTLGKLFF. DNA of the CDR3: TGTGCCTGGAGTAGAGGGACCTTAGGAAAACTGTTTTTT.

The rearrangement joins TRBV11-2 to TRBJ2-3; 9 bases map to TRBD2. V lost 5 bases and J lost 0; bases outside the gene matches: 12. The germline gives CDR1 SGHAT, CDR2 FQNNGV. The CDR3 covers 18 residues. Here the CDR3 DNA reads TGTGCCAGCAGCCAGTTTTTAGGCGGGGGGGCTAGCACAGATACGCAGTATTTT. This sequence encodes CASSQFLGGGASTDTQYF. The variable domain in full, with the rest retrieved from reference TRBV11-2 and TRBJ2-3, is EAGVAQSPRYKIIEKRQSVAFWCNPISGHATLYWYQQILGQGPKLLIQFQNNGVVDDSQLPKDRFSAERLKGVDSTLKIQPAKLEDSAVYLCASSQFLGGGASTDTQYFGPGTRLTVL.

The rearrangement joins TRBV30 to TRBJ1-1; no firm D call. Per the germline V gene, CDR1 is GTSNPN and CDR2 is SVGIG (reference sequence). Trimming stripped 2 bases from V and 1 base from J, with 8 bases between. The CDR3 is 13 residues long. In DNA form, the CDR3 reads TGTGCCTGGAGTCCCGGGTCGAACACTGAAGCTTTCTTT. Its protein is CAWSPGSNTEAFF.

The genes are TRBV4-1 and TRBJ1-2, with a possible D match to TRBD1 (5 bases). The V gene's germline CDR1 is MGHRA and CDR2 YSYEKL. V was cut by 1 base and J by 5 bases, with 17 bases left in between. This CDR3 comprises 16 residues. DNA for the CDR3: TGCGCCAGCAGCCAAGGATCCCACGACAGTAGGTATGGCTACACCTTC. Its translation is CASSQGSHDSRYGYTF.

The V call is TRBV9, the J call TRBJ2-5, with D maybe TRBD2 (6 bases). This CDR3 has 13 amino acids. Trimming pared 4 bases from V and 3 bases from J, leaving 10 bases between. Germline V gene lookup returns CDR1 SGDLS and CDR2 YYNGEE. The CDR3 loop reads CASSPRGKETQYF. CDR3 coding DNA: TGTGCCAGCAGCCCCCGGGGGAAAGAGACCCAGTACTTC.

The genes are TRBV10-1 and TRBJ2-3; TRBD2 might be the D (5 bases). Deletions cut 0 bases from V and 5 bases from J, with 12 bases between. Germline loops: CDR1 WNHNN, CDR2 SYGVQD (reference sequence). This CDR3 spans 15 amino acids. The DNA for the CDR3 is TGCGCCAGCAGTGAGTCGCGAGGGCTGGGAGATACGCAGTATTTT. Translating it yields CASSESRGLGDTQYF.

CDR3 in DNA: TGTGCCAGCAGCTCGACCGGGACGGCACCCCTCCACTTT. This codes for CASSSTGTAPLHF. The rearrangement joins TRBV7-9 to TRBJ1-6; D might be TRBD1 (5 bases). The V end lost 4 bases, the J end lost 11 bases, and 12 bases lay between the germline ends. This CDR3 has 13 amino acids. Per germline, CDR1 SEHNR and CDR2 FQNEAQ (reference sequence).

The chain couples TRBV19 to TRBJ1-2; D gene uncertain. The CDR3 spans 16 residues. Per the germline V gene, CDR1 is LNHDA and CDR2 is SQIVND (reference sequence). The V end was cut by 8 bases, the J end by 0 bases, with 19 bases between. CDR3 sequence reads: CASLSYLDGSNYGYTF. The CDR3 DNA sequence: TGTGCCAGTTTGTCGTATTTGGACGGCTCTAACTATGGCTACACCTTC. The full variable domain, in which reference TRBV19 and TRBJ1-2 provide the parts outside the CDR3, is DGGITQSPKYLFRKEGQNVTLSCEQNLNHDAMYWYRQDPGQGLRLIYYSQIVNDFQKGDIAEGYSVSREKKESFPLTVTSAQKNPTAFYLCASLSYLDGSNYGYTFGSGTRLTVV.

The chain carries TRBV5-1 and TRBJ1-2, with 11 bases aligning to TRBD1. Per the germline V gene, CDR1 is SGHRS and CDR2 is YFSETQ. Trimming at V came to 4 bases and at J to 7 bases, leaving 3 bases not matched to a gene. The CDR3 has 13 residues. The CDR3 region has the DNA TGCGCCAGCAGCGTGGGACAGGGGGGTGGCTACACCTTC. It translates to CASSVGQGGGYTF.

The table lists this clone with a few counts. V is TRBV19 and J is TRBJ2-3; 8 nucleotides match TRBD2. Per germline, CDR1 LNHDA and CDR2 SQIVND (reference sequence). The CDR3 consists of 15 residues. V lost 7 bases and J lost 6; bases outside the gene matches: 12. Here the CDR3 reads CASTVSGGSMDTQYF. DNA for the CDR3: TGTGCCAGTACGGTGAGCGGGGGATCAATGGATACGCAGTATTTT.

The chain joins TRBV10-3 to TRBJ2-3, with D uncertain. CDR3 length: 12 amino acids. V gave up 6 bases and J gave up 0 bases, with 4 bases separating them. Germline lookup yields CDR1 ENHRY and CDR2 SYGVKD. CDR3 in DNA: TGTGCCATCAGCCCGAGCACAGATACGCAGTATTTT. Residues: CAISPSTDTQYF.

V usage is TRBV5-1 and J usage is TRBJ1-1, with a possible D match to TRBD1 (5 bases). V was cut by 1 base and J by 5 bases, with 15 bases left in between. The CDR3 totals 15 residues. Germline V gene data show CDR1 as SGHRS and CDR2 as YFSETQ. The CDR3 region is CASSLQGQSSTEAFF. CDR3 coding DNA: TGCGCCAGCAGCTTGCAGGGTCAATCGTCTACTGAAGCTTTCTTT.

The J gene is TRBJ2-1, the V gene TRBV7-3; 11 nucleotides agree with TRBD2. V was pared by 4 bases and J by 3 bases, with 5 bases of the junction left unmatched. This CDR3 comprises 16 residues. CDR1 and CDR2 (germline): SGHTA, FQGTGA. The CDR3 loop is CASSSETSGDYNEQFF. The CDR3 nucleotides are TGTGCCAGCAGCTCTGAGACTAGCGGGGACTACAATGAGCAGTTCTTC.

This chain links TRBV6-5 with TRBJ2-1, with D possibly being TRBD1 or TRBD2 (5 bases each). This CDR3 contains 15 residues. Germline V gives CDR1 MNHEY, CDR2 SVGAGI. Trimming stripped 4 bases from V and 2 bases from J, with 12 bases between. The CDR3 loop is CASSLETGPYNEQFF. The DNA of the CDR3 is TGTGCCAGCAGTTTGGAAACGGGGCCCTACAATGAGCAGTTCTTC.

V gene TRBV2 combines with J gene TRBJ1-2; 7 bases are a match to TRBD1. The CDR3 is made up of 13 amino acids. The V gene's germline CDR1 is SNHLY and CDR2 FYNNEI. V shed 7 bases, J shed 4 bases, and the junction held 6 bases outside the gene matches. The CDR3 protein is CASTVRQGYGYTF. CDR3 nucleotide sequence: TGTGCCAGCACGGTACGACAGGGCTATGGCTACACCTTC. The full variable domain, in which reference TRBV2 and TRBJ1-2 provide the parts outside the CDR3, is EPEVTQTPSHQVTQMGQEVILRCVPISNHLYFYWYRQILGQKVEFLVSFYNNEISEKSEIFDDQFSVERPDGSNFTLKIRSTKLEDSAMYFCASTVRQGYGYTFGSGTRLTVV.

The chain couples TRBV25-1 to TRBJ2-1; perhaps TRBD2 as D (6 bases). The ends were cut back, 5 bases at V and 9 bases at J, with 8 bases in the middle. Germline V gene data show CDR1 as MGHDK and CDR2 as SYGVNS. The length of the CDR3 is 11 residues. CDR3 sequence reads: CASSRRGEQFF. CDR3 DNA: TGTGCCAGCAGTCGGAGGGGTGAGCAGTTCTTC.

CDR3 DNA sequence: TGCGCCAGCAGCGTTACAGGGGAGCCTACCTACGAGCAGTACTTC. Translating it yields CASSVTGEPTYEQYF. The chain uses TRBV5-1 and TRBJ2-5; 7 nucleotides line up with TRBD1. Judging by the DNA end, TRBJ2-7 fits better; the J call may be wrong. This CDR3 comprises 15 residues. Germline V gene sequence: CDR1 SGHRS, CDR2 YFSETQ.

The chain recombines TRBV5-1 with TRBJ1-5, with D perhaps TRBD1 (5 bases). V lost 3 bases to trimming and J lost 7 bases, with 17 bases between them. CDR1 and CDR2 from the germline V gene are SGHRS and YFSETQ. The CDR3 runs 15 residues. Here the CDR3 DNA reads TGCGCCAGCAGCTCGGGAGCGGGGGAGGGCCAGCCCCAGCATTTT. It encodes CASSSGAGEGQPQHF. The full variable domain, in which reference TRBV5-1 and TRBJ1-5 provide the parts outside the CDR3, is KAGVTQTPRYLIKTRGQQVTLSCSPISGHRSVSWYQQTPGQGLQFLFEYFSETQRNKGNFPGRFSGRQFSNSRSEMNVSTLELGDSALYLCASSSGAGEGQPQHFGDGTRLSIL.

This chain connects TRBV28 to TRBJ2-1; D possibly corresponds to TRBD1 (6 bases). This CDR3 is built from 19 residues. Germline-derived CDR1 and CDR2 are MDHEN and SYDVKM. Trimming shortened V by 5 bases and J by 1 base, and 24 bases separated the two germline ends. The CDR3 DNA is TGTGCCAGCAGTCCGTGGACAGTGACCATACGAGAATCCTACAATGAGCAGTTCTTC. It encodes CASSPWTVTIRESYNEQFF.

The chain recombines TRBV5-1 with TRBJ1-2; TRBD1 matches 9 bases. The length of the CDR3 is 14 residues. V shed 2 bases and J 8 bases; nucleotides not matched to a gene: 7. Germline loops: CDR1 SGHRS, CDR2 YFSETQ. CDR3 in DNA: TGCGCCAGCAGCTTACCTACAGGGGGCGAGGGCTACACCTTC. It is translated as CASSLPTGGEGYTF. The full variable domain, its missing parts supplied by reference TRBV5-1 and TRBJ1-2, is KAGVTQTPRYLIKTRGQQVTLSCSPISGHRSVSWYQQTPGQGLQFLFEYFSETQRNKGNFPGRFSGRQFSNSRSEMNVSTLELGDSALYLCASSLPTGGEGYTFGSGTRLTVV.

The J gene is TRBJ1-2, the V gene TRBV5-1; maybe TRBD1 (5 bases). Germline V gene lookup returns CDR1 SGHRS and CDR2 YFSETQ. The CDR3 has 12 amino acids. Between the trimmed V and J ends, which lost 0 bases and 7 bases, there was a span of 7 bases. The CDR3 spells CASSLDGGGYTF. CDR3 coding DNA: TGCGCCAGCAGCTTGGATGGGGGTGGCTACACCTTC.

V is TRBV29-1 and J is TRBJ2-3; 9 positions match TRBD1. V lost 6 bases and J lost 6; bases outside the gene matches: 10. This CDR3 spans 14 amino acids. Germline V CDR1 and CDR2: SQVTM, ANQGSEA. The CDR3 here is CSVEGQGPKDTQYF. In DNA form, the CDR3 reads TGCAGCGTGGAGGGACAGGGCCCAAAGGATACGCAGTATTTT.

CDR3 sequence reads: CASSLTSGENEQFF. The CDR3 nucleotides are TGTGCCAGCAGCTTGACTAGCGGAGAGAATGAGCAGTTCTTC. V and J are TRBV7-7 and TRBJ2-1, with 9 positions matching TRBD2. Trimming took 3 bases from V and 7 from J; bases not matched to a gene: 4. The CDR3 totals 14 residues. The germline gives CDR1 SSHAT, CDR2 FNYEAQ (reference sequence).

The gene calls are TRBV19 and TRBJ2-3; TRBD1 aligns across 7 bases. The CDR3 totals 15 residues. Germline CDR1 LNHDA, CDR2 SQIVND (reference sequence). V lost 1 base, J lost 3 bases, and 4 bases stayed unmatched. The CDR3 nucleotides read TGTGCCAGTAGTATAGGACGACAGGGAACAGATACGCAGTATTTT. It encodes CASSIGRQGTDTQYF. The variable domain in full, completed from reference TRBV19 and TRBJ2-3, reads DGGITQSPKYLFRKEGQNVTLSCEQNLNHDAMYWYRQDPGQGLRLIYYSQIVNDFQKGDIAEGYSVSREKKESFPLTVTSAQKNPTAFYLCASSIGRQGTDTQYFGPGTRLTVL.